This is a list of T cell receptor beta chains from one sample in a study of T cell responses to AZD1222 COVID-19 vaccine. The table came from immunoSEQ multiplex PCR; TCRdb's copy has only in-frame clones and leaves some out. This table has about 75,000 clones, approximately 88% appearing once. Material: peripheral blood, obtained 28 days after the second dose of the MenACWY control vaccine. The receptor source for this set is an adult who received the MenACWY meningococcal vaccine as a control. CDR3s include the opening cysteine and the closing phenylalanine or tryptophan. A D gene is named only where the DNA matches it firmly. Clone size is stated in some rows and not others, as once, few, many or a class when expanded.

J,D,size,V,CDR3,DNA
TRBJ1-2,TRBD1,once,TRBV18,CATRPPSQGANYGYTF,TGTGCCACCCGACCCCCGTCGCAGGGGGCTAACTATGGCTACACCTTC
TRBJ1-2,.,.,TRBV9,CASSVDGSDGYTF,TGTGCCAGCAGCGTAGATGGTAGCGACGGCTACACCTTC
TRBJ2-2,TRBD2,.,TRBV19,CASSSSGGANTGELFF,TGTGCCAGTAGTTCTAGCGGGGGCGCGAACACCGGGGAGCTGTTTTTT
TRBJ2-2,.,.,TRBV12-5,CASGLDRPNTGELFF,TGTGCTAGTGGTTTGGACAGACCGAACACCGGGGAGCTGTTTTTT
TRBJ2-7,.,once,TRBV7-9,CASSLARGMYGGSYEQYF,TGTGCCAGCAGCTTAGCGAGGGGTATGTACGGGGGATCCTACGAGCAGTACTTC
TRBJ1-5,.,.,TRBV28,CASSARNFRGIGPQHF,TGTGCCAGCAGTGCCCGAAATTTCAGGGGAATCGGGCCCCAGCATTTT
TRBJ1-2,.,.,TRBV7-9,CASSLGSDYGYTF,TGTGCCAGCAGCTTAGGCTCGGATTATGGCTACACCTTC
TRBJ1-5,.,.,TRBV30,CAWSSGADQPQHF,TGTGCCTGGAGCTCAGGGGCCGATCAGCCCCAGCATTTT
TRBJ1-2,.,.,TRBV7-3,CASSLTANYGYTF,TGTGCCAGCAGCTTAACAGCTAACTATGGCTACACCTTC
TRBJ1-1,TRBD1,.,TRBV2,CASGQGNTEAFF,TGTGCCAGCGGACAGGGCAACACTGAAGCTTTCTTT
TRBJ1-2,.,.,TRBV6-5,CASRDWEGVTF,TGTGCCAGCAGAGATTGGGAGGGAGTAACCTTC
TRBJ1-4,.,.,TRBV4-2,CASSRGGQGIGNEKLFF,TGTGCCAGCAGCCGCGGCGGGCAGGGGATCGGTAATGAAAAACTGTTTTTT
TRBJ1-2,TRBD1,.,TRBV5-1,CASSRDRGLEGYTF,TGCGCCAGCAGCCGGGACAGGGGGCTCGAGGGCTACACCTTC
TRBJ2-7,.,.,TRBV6-2/TRBV6-3,CASSYRELYEQYF,TGTGCCAGCAGTTACCGGGAACTCTACGAGCAGTACTTC
TRBJ2-7,TRBD1,once,TRBV25-1,CASSATGTGVPYEQYF,TGTGCCAGCAGTGCAACCGGGACAGGGGTACCCTACGAGCAGTACTTC
TRBJ1-5,.,.,TRBV28,CASRGDWDQPQHF,TGTGCCAGCCGAGGGGACTGGGATCAGCCCCAGCATTTT
TRBJ2-3,.,few,TRBV7-2,CASSRDQSTDTQYF,TGTGCCAGCAGTAGGGACCAAAGCACAGATACGCAGTATTTT
TRBJ1-2,.,.,TRBV6-6,CASSRRVGRADNTDWGYTF,TGTGCCAGCAGCCGAAGGGTGGGGCGGGCCGATAATACTGACTGGGGCTACACCTTC
TRBJ2-1,TRBD2,.,TRBV5-6,CASITGLGLAGNNEQFF,TGTGCCAGCATCACTGGCCTGGGACTAGCGGGGAACAATGAGCAGTTCTTC
TRBJ2-1,TRBD2,.,TRBV7-2,CASSPSGAGARNEQFF,TGTGCCAGCAGCCCCTCTGGAGCGGGGGCGCGGAATGAGCAGTTCTTC
TRBJ1-2,.,.,TRBV7-9,CASTQQLANYGYTF,TGTGCCAGCACCCAACAGTTAGCTAACTATGGCTACACCTTC
TRBJ1-2,.,.,TRBV14,CASSQQRGFYGYTF,TGTGCCAGCAGCCAACAAAGGGGATTCTATGGCTACACCTTC
TRBJ2-5,.,.,TRBV18,CASSPLLSGVTQETQYF,TGTGCCAGCTCACCACTCTTATCCGGGGTCACGCAAGAGACCCAGTACTTC
TRBJ1-1,TRBD1,once,TRBV19,CASSIGGTGYATEAFF,TGTGCCAGTAGTATAGGCGGGACAGGGTACGCCACTGAAGCTTTCTTT
TRBJ1-3,.,.,TRBV5-1,CASSPGDLRSGNTIYF,TGCGCCAGCAGCCCGGGGGACCTGCGCTCTGGAAACACCATATATTTT
TRBJ2-5,TRBD2,.,TRBV4-2,CASSRSGGETQYF,TGTGCCAGCAGCCGTAGCGGGGGGGAGACCCAGTACTTC
TRBJ1-1,.,once,TRBV3-1/TRBV3-2,CASSRQASGTEAFF,TGTGCCAGCAGCCGACAGGCAAGCGGGACTGAAGCTTTCTTT
TRBJ2-5,TRBD2,.,TRBV7-2,CASSPGGTQETQYF,TGTGCCAGCAGCCCCGGGGGGACCCAAGAGACCCAGTACTTC
TRBJ1-4,.,.,TRBV7-9,CASSYGTVGEKLFF,TGTGCCAGCAGCTACGGGACCGTAGGCGAAAAACTGTTTTTT
TRBJ2-7,.,.,TRBV7-8,CASSLGVNRPGTYEQYF,TGTGCCAGCAGCTTAGGAGTGAACAGACCTGGAACCTACGAGCAGTACTTC
TRBJ1-1,.,.,TRBV14,CASSFGITEAFF,TGTGCCAGCAGCTTTGGGATCACTGAAGCTTTCTTT
TRBJ1-1,.,few,TRBV12-3/TRBV12-4,CASTDNTEAFF,TGTGCCAGCACTGATAACACTGAAGCTTTCTTT
TRBJ2-1,.,.,TRBV19,CASSRGVNEQFF,TGTGCCAGTAGTAGGGGGGTCAATGAGCAGTTCTTC
TRBJ1-2,.,.,TRBV5-1,CASSLDGGRHTF,TGCGCCAGCAGCTTGGATGGGGGCCGGCACACCTTC
TRBJ1-5,TRBD1,.,TRBV19,CASTADRVHGNQPQHF,TGTGCCAGTACCGCGGACAGGGTCCACGGCAATCAGCCCCAGCATTTT